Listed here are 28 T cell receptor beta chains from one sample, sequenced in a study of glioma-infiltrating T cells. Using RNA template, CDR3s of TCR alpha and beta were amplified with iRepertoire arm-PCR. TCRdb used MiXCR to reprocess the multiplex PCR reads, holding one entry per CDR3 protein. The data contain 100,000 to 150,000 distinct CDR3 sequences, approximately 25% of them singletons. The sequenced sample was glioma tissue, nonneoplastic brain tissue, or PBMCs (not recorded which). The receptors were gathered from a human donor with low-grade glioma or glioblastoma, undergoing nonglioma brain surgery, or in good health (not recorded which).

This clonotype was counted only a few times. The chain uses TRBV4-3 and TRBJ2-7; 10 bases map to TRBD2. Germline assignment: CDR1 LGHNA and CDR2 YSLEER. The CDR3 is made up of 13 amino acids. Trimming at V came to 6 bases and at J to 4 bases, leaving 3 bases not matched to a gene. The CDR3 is CASSRTSGYEQYF. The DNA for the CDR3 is TGCGCCAGCAGTCGGACTAGCGGTTACGAGCAGTACTTC.

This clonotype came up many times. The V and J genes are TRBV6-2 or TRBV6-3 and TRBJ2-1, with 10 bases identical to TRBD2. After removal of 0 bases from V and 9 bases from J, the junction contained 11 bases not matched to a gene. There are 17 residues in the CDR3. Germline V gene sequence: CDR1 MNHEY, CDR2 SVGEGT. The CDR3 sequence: CASSYSMASGRGGEQFF. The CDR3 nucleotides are TGTGCCAGCAGTTACTCGATGGCTAGCGGGAGAGGGGGTGAGCAGTTCTTC.

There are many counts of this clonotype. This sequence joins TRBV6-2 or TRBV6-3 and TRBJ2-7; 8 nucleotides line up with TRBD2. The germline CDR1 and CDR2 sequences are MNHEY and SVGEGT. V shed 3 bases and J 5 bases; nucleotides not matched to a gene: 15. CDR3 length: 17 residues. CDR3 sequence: CASSYLGTSVDSDEQYF. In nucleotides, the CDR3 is TGTGCCAGCAGTTATCTTGGGACTAGTGTAGATTCGGACGAGCAGTACTTC.

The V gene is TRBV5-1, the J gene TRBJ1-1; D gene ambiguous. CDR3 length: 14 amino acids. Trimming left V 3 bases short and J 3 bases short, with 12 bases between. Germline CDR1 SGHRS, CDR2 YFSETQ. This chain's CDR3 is CASSSVSEDTEAFF. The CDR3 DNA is TGCGCCAGCAGCTCGGTAAGCGAGGACACTGAAGCTTTCTTT.

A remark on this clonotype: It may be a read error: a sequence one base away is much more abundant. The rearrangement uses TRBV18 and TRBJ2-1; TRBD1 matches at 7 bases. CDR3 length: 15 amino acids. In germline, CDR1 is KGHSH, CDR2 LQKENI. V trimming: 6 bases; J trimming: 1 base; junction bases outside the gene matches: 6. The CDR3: CASSGQARSYNEQFF. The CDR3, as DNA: TGTGCCAGCTCCGGACAGGCCAGATCCTACAATGAGCAGTTCTTC. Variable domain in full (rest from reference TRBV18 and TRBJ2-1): NAGVMQNPRHLVRRRGQEARLRCSPMKGHSHVYWYRQLPEEGLKFMVYLQKENIIDESGMPKERFSAEFPKEGPSILRIQQVVRGDSAAYFCASSGQARSYNEQFFGPGTRLTVL.

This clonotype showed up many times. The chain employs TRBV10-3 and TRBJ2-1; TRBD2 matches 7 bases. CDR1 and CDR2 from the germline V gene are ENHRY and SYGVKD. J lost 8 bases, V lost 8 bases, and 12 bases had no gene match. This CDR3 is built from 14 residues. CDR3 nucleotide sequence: TGTGCCATCTCTGGGCGGGAGTCAAGCGATGAGCAGTTCTTC. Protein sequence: CAISGRESSDEQFF.

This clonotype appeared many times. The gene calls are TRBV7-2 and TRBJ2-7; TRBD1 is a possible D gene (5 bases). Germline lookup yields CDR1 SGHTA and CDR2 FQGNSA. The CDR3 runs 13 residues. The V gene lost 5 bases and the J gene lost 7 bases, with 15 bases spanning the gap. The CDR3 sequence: CASSIQQDQEQYF. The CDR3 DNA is TGTGCCAGCAGCATCCAACAGGACCAGGAGCAGTACTTC.

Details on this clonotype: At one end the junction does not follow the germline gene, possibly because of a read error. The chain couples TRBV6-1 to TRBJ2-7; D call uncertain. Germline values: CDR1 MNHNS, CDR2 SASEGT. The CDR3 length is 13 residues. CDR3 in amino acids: CASSEDSQSEQRF. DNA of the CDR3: TGTGCCAGCAGTGAAGACAGTCAAAGCGAGCAGCGCTTC.

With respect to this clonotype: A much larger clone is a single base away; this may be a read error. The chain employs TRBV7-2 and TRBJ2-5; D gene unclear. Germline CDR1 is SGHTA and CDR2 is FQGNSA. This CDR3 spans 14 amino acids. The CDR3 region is CGSSLVRLQETQYF. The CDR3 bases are TGTGGCAGCAGCTTAGTTCGGCTCCAAGAGACCCAGTACTTC. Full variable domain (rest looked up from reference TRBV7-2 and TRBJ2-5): GAGVSQSPSNKVTEKGKDVELRCDPISGHTALYWYRQSLGQGLEFLIYFQGNSAPDKSGLPSDRFSAERTGGSVSTLTIQRTQQEDSAVYLCGSSLVRLQETQYFGPGTRLLVL.

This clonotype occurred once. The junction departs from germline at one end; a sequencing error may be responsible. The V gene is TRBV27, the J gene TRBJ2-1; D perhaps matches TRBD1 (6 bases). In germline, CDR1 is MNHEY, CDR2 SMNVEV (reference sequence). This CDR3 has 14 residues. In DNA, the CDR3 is TGTGCCAGCAGTTTTACAGGGAGCTACAATGAGAAGTTCTTC. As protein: CASSFTGSYNEKFF.

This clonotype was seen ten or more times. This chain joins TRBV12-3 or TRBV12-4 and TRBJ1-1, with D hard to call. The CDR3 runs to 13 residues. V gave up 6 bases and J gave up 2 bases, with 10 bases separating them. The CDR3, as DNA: TGTGCCAGCAGCTACACAGAAAACACTGAAGCTTTCTTT. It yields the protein CASSYTENTEAFF.

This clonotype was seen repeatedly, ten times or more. CDR3 amino acids: CASSSEQGKVQYF. The CDR3, as DNA: TGTGCCAGCAGCTCTGAACAGGGTAAGGTGCAGTACTTC. The rearrangement joins TRBV7-6 to TRBJ2-7; D possibly corresponds to TRBD1 (6 bases). Per germline, CDR1 SGHVS and CDR2 FNYEAQ. V shed 4 bases and J shed 9 bases, with 16 bases lying between them. The CDR3 has 13 amino acids.

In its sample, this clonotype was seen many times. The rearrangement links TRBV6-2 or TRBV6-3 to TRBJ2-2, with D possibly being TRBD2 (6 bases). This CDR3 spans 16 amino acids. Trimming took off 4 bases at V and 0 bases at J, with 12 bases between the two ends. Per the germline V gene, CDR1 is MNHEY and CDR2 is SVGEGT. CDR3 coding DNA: TGTGCCAGCAGTTCGTTAGCGGTCGCGAACACCGGGGAGCTGTTTTTT. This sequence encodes CASSSLAVANTGELFF.

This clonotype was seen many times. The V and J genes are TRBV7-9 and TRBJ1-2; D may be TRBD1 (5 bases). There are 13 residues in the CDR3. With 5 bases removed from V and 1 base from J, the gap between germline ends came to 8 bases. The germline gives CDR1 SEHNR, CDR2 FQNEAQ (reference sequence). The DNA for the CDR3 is TGTGCCAGCAGCCCGGGGCTTAACTATGGCTACACCTTC. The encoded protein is CASSPGLNYGYTF.

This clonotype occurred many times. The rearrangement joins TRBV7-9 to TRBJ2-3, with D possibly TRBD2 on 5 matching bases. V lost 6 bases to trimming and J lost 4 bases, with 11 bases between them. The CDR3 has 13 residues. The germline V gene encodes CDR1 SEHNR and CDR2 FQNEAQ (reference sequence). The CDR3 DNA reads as TGTGCCAGCAGGAAACTGGAGGCAGATACGCAGTATTTT. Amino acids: CASRKLEADTQYF.

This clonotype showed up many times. Here the CDR3 reads CASSPLSAGHGYTF. CDR3 bases: TGTGCCAGCAGCCCACTCAGCGCTGGTCATGGCTACACCTTC. This chain connects TRBV28 to TRBJ1-2, with no clear D. The V gene's germline CDR1 is MDHEN and CDR2 SYDVKM. The CDR3 consists of 14 residues. V shed 6 bases and J shed 6 bases, with 17 bases lying between them.

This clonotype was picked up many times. This chain's CDR3 is CASSLGDRGWEPQHF. The CDR3 bases are TGTGCCAGCAGTTTAGGGGACAGGGGATGGGAGCCCCAGCATTTT. The chain recombines TRBV12-3 or TRBV12-4 with TRBJ1-5; 10 bases are a match to TRBD1. The CDR3 contains 15 residues. Germline trimming cut 1 base from V and 8 bases from J; bases unmatched to any gene: 5.

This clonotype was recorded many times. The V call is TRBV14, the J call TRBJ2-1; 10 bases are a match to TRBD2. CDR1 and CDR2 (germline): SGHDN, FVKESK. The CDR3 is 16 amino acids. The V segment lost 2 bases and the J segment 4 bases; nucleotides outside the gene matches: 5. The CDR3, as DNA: TGTGCCAGCAGCCAACCCGGGACTAGCGCATACAATGAGCAGTTCTTC. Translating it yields CASSQPGTSAYNEQFF. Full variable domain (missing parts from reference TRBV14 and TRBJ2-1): EAGVTQFPSHSVIEKGQTVTLRCDPISGHDNLYWYRRVMGKEIKFLLHFVKESKQDESGMPNNRFLAERTGGTYSTLKVQPAELEDSGVYFCASSQPGTSAYNEQFFGPGTRLTVL.

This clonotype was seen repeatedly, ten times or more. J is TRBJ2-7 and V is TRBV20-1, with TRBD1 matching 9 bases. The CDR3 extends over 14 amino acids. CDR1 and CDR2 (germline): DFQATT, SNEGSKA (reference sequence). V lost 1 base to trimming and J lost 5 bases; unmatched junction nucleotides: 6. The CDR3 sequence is CSARGDREIDEQYF. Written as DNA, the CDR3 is TGCAGTGCTAGAGGGGACAGGGAAATTGACGAGCAGTACTTC.

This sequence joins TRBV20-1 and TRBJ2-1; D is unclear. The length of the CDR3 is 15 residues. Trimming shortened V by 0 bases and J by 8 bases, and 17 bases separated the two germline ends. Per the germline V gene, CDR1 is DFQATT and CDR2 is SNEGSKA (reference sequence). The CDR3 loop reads CSARDRLGSSYEQFF. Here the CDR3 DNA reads TGCAGTGCTAGAGATCGGCTTGGCAGCTCCTATGAGCAGTTCTTC.

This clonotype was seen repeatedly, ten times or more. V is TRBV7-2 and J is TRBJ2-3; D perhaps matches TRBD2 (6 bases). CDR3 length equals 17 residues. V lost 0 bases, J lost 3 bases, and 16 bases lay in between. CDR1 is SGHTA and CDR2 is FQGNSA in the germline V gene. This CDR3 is CASSLARRALGTDTQYF. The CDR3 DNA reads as TGTGCCAGCAGCTTAGCCCGGAGGGCCCTCGGTACAGATACGCAGTATTTT.

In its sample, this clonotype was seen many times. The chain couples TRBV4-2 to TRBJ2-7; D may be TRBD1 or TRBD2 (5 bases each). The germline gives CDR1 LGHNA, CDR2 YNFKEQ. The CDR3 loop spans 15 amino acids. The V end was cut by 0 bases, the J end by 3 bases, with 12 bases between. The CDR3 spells CASSQDRGDGYEQYF. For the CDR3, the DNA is TGTGCCAGCAGCCAAGATCGAGGGGACGGCTACGAGCAGTACTTC.

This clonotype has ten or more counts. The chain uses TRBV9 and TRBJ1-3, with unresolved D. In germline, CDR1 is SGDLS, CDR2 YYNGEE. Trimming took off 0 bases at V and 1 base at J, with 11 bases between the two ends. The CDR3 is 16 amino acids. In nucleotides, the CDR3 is TGTGCCAGCAGCGTAGACGTGGCGCAATCTGGAAACACCATATATTTT. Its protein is CASSVDVAQSGNTIYF.

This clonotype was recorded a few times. The CDR3 DNA reads TGCAGCGTTGAGGGGGGGAAAGACTACGAGCAGTACTTC. It translates to CSVEGGKDYEQYF. The V call is TRBV29-1, the J call TRBJ2-7; 7 nucleotides agree with TRBD2. The CDR3 covers 13 residues. J gave up 3 bases and V 3 bases, and 5 bases lay outside the gene matches. Germline CDR1 SQVTM, CDR2 ANQGSEA.

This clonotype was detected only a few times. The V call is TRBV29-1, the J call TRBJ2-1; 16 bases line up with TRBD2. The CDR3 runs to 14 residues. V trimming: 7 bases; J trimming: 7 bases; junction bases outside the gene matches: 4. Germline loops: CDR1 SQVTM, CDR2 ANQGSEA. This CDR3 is CSDSGLAGGNEQFF. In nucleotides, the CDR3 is TGCAGCGATTCGGGACTAGCGGGAGGGAATGAGCAGTTCTTC.

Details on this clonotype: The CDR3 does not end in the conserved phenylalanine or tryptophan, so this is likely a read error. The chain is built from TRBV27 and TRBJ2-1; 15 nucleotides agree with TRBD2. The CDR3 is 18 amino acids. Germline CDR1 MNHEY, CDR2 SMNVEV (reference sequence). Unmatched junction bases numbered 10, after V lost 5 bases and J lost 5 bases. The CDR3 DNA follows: TGTGCCAGCAGTCTGGGACTAGCGGGAGGAGCTATTCACAATGAGCAGTTCTTA. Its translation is CASSLGLAGGAIHNEQFL.

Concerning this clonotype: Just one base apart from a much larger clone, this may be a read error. The DNA for the CDR3 is TGCTCCAGCAGCCAAAGGGACTCCCAGTACTTC. This encodes CSSSQRDSQYF. The chain employs TRBV4-1 and TRBJ2-7; tentative D call: TRBD2 (6 bases). The CDR3 extends over 11 amino acids. Germline CDR1 and CDR2: MGHRA and YSYEKL.

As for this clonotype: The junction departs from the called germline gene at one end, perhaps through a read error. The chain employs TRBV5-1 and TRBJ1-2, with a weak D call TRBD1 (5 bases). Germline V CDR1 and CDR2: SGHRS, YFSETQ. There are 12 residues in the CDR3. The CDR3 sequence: CASSLEPGTGIF. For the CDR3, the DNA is TGCGCCAGCAGCTTGGAGCCGGGGACGGGAATCTTC.